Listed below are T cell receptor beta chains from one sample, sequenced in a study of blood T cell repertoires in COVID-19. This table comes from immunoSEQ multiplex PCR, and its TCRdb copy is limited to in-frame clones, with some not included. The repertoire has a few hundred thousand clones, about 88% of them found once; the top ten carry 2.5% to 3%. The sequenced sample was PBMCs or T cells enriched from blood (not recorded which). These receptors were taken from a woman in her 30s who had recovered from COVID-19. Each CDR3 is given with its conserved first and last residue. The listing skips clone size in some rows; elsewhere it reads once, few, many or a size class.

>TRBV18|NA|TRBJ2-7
CASSGTGLLEQYF
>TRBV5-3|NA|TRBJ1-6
CARSRTRPPLHF
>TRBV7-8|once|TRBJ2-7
CASSLVPQPAGEQYF
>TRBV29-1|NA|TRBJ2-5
CSVAQRLQETQYF
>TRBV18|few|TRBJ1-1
CASSPGSGETEAFF
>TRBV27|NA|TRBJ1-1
CASSFTRMNTEAFF
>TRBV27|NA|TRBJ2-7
CASSLNGPYEQYF
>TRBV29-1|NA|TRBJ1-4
CSVEAGGEKLFF
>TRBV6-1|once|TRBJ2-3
CASSGRDRGRPDTQYF
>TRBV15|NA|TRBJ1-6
CATSRGGSSNNSPLHF